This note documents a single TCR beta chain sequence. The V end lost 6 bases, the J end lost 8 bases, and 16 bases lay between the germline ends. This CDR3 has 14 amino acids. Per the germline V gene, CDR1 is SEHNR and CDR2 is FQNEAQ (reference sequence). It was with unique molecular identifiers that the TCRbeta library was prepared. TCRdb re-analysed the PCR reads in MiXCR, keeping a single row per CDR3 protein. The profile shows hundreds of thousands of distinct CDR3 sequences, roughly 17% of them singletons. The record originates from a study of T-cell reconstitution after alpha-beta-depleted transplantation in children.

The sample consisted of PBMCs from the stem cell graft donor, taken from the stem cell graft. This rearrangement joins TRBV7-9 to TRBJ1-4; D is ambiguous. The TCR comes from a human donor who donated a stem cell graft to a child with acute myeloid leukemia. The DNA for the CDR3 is TGTGCCAGCAGTGCAGGCGGCGGCCTCGAAAAACTGTTTTTT. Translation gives CASSAGGGLEKLFF.